The 25 T cell receptor beta chains below were found in one sample sequenced in a study of blood T cell repertoires in COVID-19. Repertoires were generated with immunoSEQ multiplex PCR, while TCRdb's copy carries only in-frame clones and drops some. The table has about 300,000 clones, 85% to 90% seen once; the top ten hold less than 4.5%. What was sequenced was PBMCs or T cells enriched from blood (not recorded which). Receptors were obtained from a young man who had recovered from COVID-19.

The rearrangement joins TRBV5-4 to TRBJ2-5; TRBD1 matches at 7 bases. In germline, CDR1 is SGHNT, CDR2 YYREEE (reference sequence). Germline trimming cut 3 bases from V and 1 base from J; bases unmatched to any gene: 6. The CDR3 runs to 15 residues. CDR3 in DNA: TGTGCCAGCAGCTCGGGACAGAGACTCCAAGAGACCCAGTACTTC. Encoded protein: CASSSGQRLQETQYF.

DNA of the CDR3: TGTGCCAGTAGTATAGCCGTAACTAATGAAAAACTGTTTTTT. Protein sequence: CASSIAVTNEKLFF. This chain links TRBV19 with TRBJ1-4; D ambiguous. Per germline, CDR1 LNHDA and CDR2 SQIVND (reference sequence). V was clipped by 1 base and J by 1 base, with 4 bases between them. CDR3 size: 14 residues. Looking up the rest from reference TRBV19 and TRBJ1-4 gives the full variable domain: DGGITQSPKYLFRKEGQNVTLSCEQNLNHDAMYWYRQDPGQGLRLIYYSQIVNDFQKGDIAEGYSVSREKKESFPLTVTSAQKNPTAFYLCASSIAVTNEKLFFGSGTQLSVL.

The V gene is TRBV7-2, the J gene TRBJ2-7; a weak D match, TRBD1 (5 bases). This CDR3 has 14 amino acids. The germline gives CDR1 SGHTA, CDR2 FQGNSA. Trimming cost V 0 bases and J 6 bases, with 12 bases left between them. CDR3 sequence reads: CASSLAQGVSEQYF. The CDR3 DNA follows: TGTGCCAGCAGCTTAGCGCAAGGGGTGAGCGAGCAGTACTTC.

The chain recombines TRBV30 with TRBJ2-5; 11 bases map to TRBD2. Germline CDR1 reads GTSNPN; CDR2 reads SVGIG (reference sequence). After removal of 3 bases from V and 2 bases from J, the junction contained 5 bases not matched to a gene. CDR3 length: 15 residues. The CDR3 DNA is TGTGCCTGGAGGACCCGACTAGCGGGGCAAGAGACCCAGTACTTC. Its protein product is CAWRTRLAGQETQYF.

This clone has only a few counts. The chain carries TRBV6-5 and TRBJ2-7; TRBD1 agrees at 11 bases. The CDR3 is 14 residues long. The junction had 9 bases not matched to a gene; V was cut back by 7 bases and J by 7 bases. Germline V gene data show CDR1 as MNHEY and CDR2 as SVGAGI. The CDR3, as DNA: TGTGCCAGCACCCGGGACAGGGGGAGGAAAGAGCAGTACTTC. Protein product: CASTRDRGRKEQYF.

The chain employs TRBV5-4 and TRBJ1-6; 9 nucleotides match TRBD1. CDR3 length: 14 amino acids. Germline V gene data show CDR1 as SGHNT and CDR2 as YYREEE (reference sequence). V trimming: 5 bases; J trimming: 7 bases; junction bases outside the gene matches: 4. This CDR3 is CASRGQGWNSPLHF. The DNA of the CDR3 is TGTGCCAGCAGGGGACAGGGATGGAATTCACCCCTCCACTTT.

The CDR3 DNA follows: TGTGCCAGCAGCTTAGCGGCCGGTGCGGGGCAGCCCCAGCATTTT. Translating it yields CASSLAAGAGQPQHF. The V call is TRBV7-2, the J call TRBJ1-5; D not resolved. From germline, CDR1 is SGHTA and CDR2 FQGNSA. The V end was cut by 0 bases, the J end by 7 bases, with 13 bases between. The CDR3 spans 15 residues.

This sequence joins TRBV6-1 and TRBJ2-7; D unclear. Trimming stripped 2 bases from V and 3 bases from J, with 17 bases between. This CDR3 spans 16 amino acids. Germline CDR1 and CDR2: MNHNS and SASEGT. CDR3 nucleotides: TGTGCCAGCAGTGAAAACCCCTGGGCAGGTTTCTACGAGCAGTACTTC. Translation gives CASSENPWAGFYEQYF.

V usage is TRBV6-5 and J usage is TRBJ1-5; no clear D gene. The CDR3 contains 13 residues. V was cut by 0 bases and J by 4 bases, with 4 bases left in between. Germline CDR1 is MNHEY and CDR2 is SVGAGI. The CDR3 spells CASSYSANQPQHF. CDR3 in DNA: TGTGCCAGCAGTTACTCGGCTAATCAGCCCCAGCATTTT.

The CDR3 reads CASSIVYGQGGGNTIYF. CDR3 sequence (DNA): TGTGCCAGTAGTATAGTTTACGGTCAAGGAGGTGGAAACACCATATATTTT. This chain uses TRBV19 with TRBJ1-3; D unclear. Germline assignment: CDR1 LNHDA and CDR2 SQIVND (reference sequence). The CDR3 spans 17 residues. With 1 base removed from V and 3 bases from J, the gap between germline ends came to 16 bases.

This chain uses TRBV5-1 with TRBJ2-7; 7 bases map to TRBD1. Unmatched junction bases numbered 10, after V lost 1 base and J lost 6 bases. The CDR3 is 15 amino acids. Germline V lookup: CDR1 SGHRS, CDR2 YFSETQ. The CDR3 DNA follows: TGCGCCAGCAGCTTGATCACAGGGGAAGACTCCGAGCAGTACTTC. Residues: CASSLITGEDSEQYF.

This clone turned up a few times. V is TRBV6-5 and J is TRBJ2-2; 8 positions agree with TRBD2. CDR3 length: 13 amino acids. Germline V gene sequence: CDR1 MNHEY, CDR2 SVGAGI. Germline trimming cut 7 bases from V and 6 bases from J; bases unmatched to any gene: 4. In DNA, the CDR3 is TGTGCCAGCAACGTCGGGGGGGCCGGGGAGCTGTTTTTT. Translated, it gives CASNVGGAGELFF.

The chain couples TRBV14 to TRBJ2-7; 10 bases line up with TRBD2. This CDR3 comprises 16 residues. The V and J ends lost 11 bases and 0 bases, in that order; junction bases with no gene match: 13. Germline V gene data show CDR1 as SGHDN and CDR2 as FVKESK. In nucleotides, the CDR3 is TGTGCCCAAAAAAGGGAGGGACTAGCGTACTCCTACGAGCAGTACTTC. This gives the protein CAQKREGLAYSYEQYF. The full variable domain, rest sourced from reference TRBV14 and TRBJ2-7, is EAGVTQFPSHSVIEKGQTVTLRCDPISGHDNLYWYRRVMGKEIKFLLHFVKESKQDESGMPNNRFLAERTGGTYSTLKVQPAELEDSGVYFCAQKREGLAYSYEQYFGPGTRLTVT.

The rearrangement uses TRBV5-1 and TRBJ2-3; 7 bases line up with TRBD2. The CDR3 runs 13 residues. The germline CDR1 and CDR2 sequences are SGHRS and YFSETQ. V dropped 1 base and J dropped 4; count of bases not matched to a gene: 0. This CDR3 is CASSLSGADTQYF. The CDR3 coding sequence is TGCGCCAGCAGCTTGAGCGGGGCAGATACGCAGTATTTT.

V is TRBV6-6 and J is TRBJ1-1; 10 bases match TRBD1. The J segment lost 7 bases and the V segment lost 6 bases, leaving 8 bases of the junction unmatched. CDR1 and CDR2 from the germline V gene are MNHNY and SVGAGI (reference sequence). This CDR3 is 14 amino acids long. The CDR3 DNA reads TGTGCCAGCAGAAGGGGACAGGGGAGGGGTGAAGCTTTCTTT. Amino acid sequence: CASRRGQGRGEAFF.

In this sample, this clone turned up once. This chain joins TRBV11-2 and TRBJ1-3; TRBD1 aligns across 7 bases. The CDR3 extends over 15 amino acids. Trimming took 6 bases from V and 0 from J; bases not matched to a gene: 5. The germline V gene has CDR1 SGHAT and CDR2 FQNNGV. The CDR3 loop reads CASSWTGPSGNTIYF. CDR3 DNA sequence: TGTGCCAGCAGTTGGACAGGCCCCTCTGGAAACACCATATATTTT. The variable domain in full, completed from reference TRBV11-2 and TRBJ1-3, reads EAGVAQSPRYKIIEKRQSVAFWCNPISGHATLYWYQQILGQGPKLLIQFQNNGVVDDSQLPKDRFSAERLKGVDSTLKIQPAKLEDSAVYLCASSWTGPSGNTIYFGEGSWLTVV.

The genes are TRBV5-4 and TRBJ2-1; D possibly corresponds to TRBD2 (6 bases). With 4 bases removed from V and 8 bases from J, the gap between germline ends came to 28 bases. Germline V gives CDR1 SGHNT, CDR2 YYREEE (reference sequence). This CDR3 is 18 amino acids long. The CDR3, as DNA: TGTGCCAGCAGCCCACTAGTCGTCGGGGGTCCTTCTCGTGATGAGCAGTTCTTC. Translating it yields CASSPLVVGGPSRDEQFF.

V and J are TRBV19 and TRBJ1-4; 7 bases are a match to TRBD1. CDR1 LNHDA and CDR2 SQIVND come from the germline V gene (reference sequence). This CDR3 region has 15 residues. The V and J ends lost 6 bases and 8 bases, in that order; junction bases with no gene match: 12. The CDR3 DNA reads as TGTGCCAGTAGAGAAACGACAGGGTCTCAGGAAAAACTGTTTTTT. This codes for CASRETTGSQEKLFF.

The rearrangement uses TRBV27 and TRBJ1-5; D not resolved. CDR3 length equals 16 residues. V lost 2 bases and J lost 3, with 14 bases in between. Germline V gene lookup returns CDR1 MNHEY and CDR2 SMNVEV (reference sequence). CDR3 in amino acids: CASSLKYSVHNQPQHF. The CDR3, as DNA: TGTGCCAGCAGTTTAAAGTATTCGGTCCACAATCAGCCCCAGCATTTT.

The genes are TRBV7-2 and TRBJ2-1, with TRBD2 identical over 7 bases. This CDR3 has 16 amino acids. Germline-derived CDR1 and CDR2 are SGHTA and FQGNSA. Trimming removed 5 bases from V and 5 bases from J; junction bases left unmatched: 12. CDR3 bases: TGTGCCAGCAGCCCCCGATGGGCTAGCGGTAACAATGAGCAGTTCTTC. It translates to CASSPRWASGNNEQFF.

The V call is TRBV9, the J call TRBJ2-1, with 13 bases matching TRBD2. Unmatched junction bases numbered 3, after V lost 4 bases and J lost 8 bases. CDR3 length: 14 amino acids. CDR1 and CDR2 from the germline V gene are SGDLS and YYNGEE. CDR3 nucleotides: TGTGCCAGCAGCCCTGGACTAGCGGGGGATGAGCAGTTCTTC. This sequence encodes CASSPGLAGDEQFF.

In the case of this clone: The junction differs from germline at one of its ends, possibly a read error. The chain recombines TRBV30 with TRBJ2-5; maybe TRBD2 (5 bases). The CDR3 is 8 amino acids. The germline V gene encodes CDR1 GTSNPN and CDR2 SVGIG (reference sequence). This CDR3 reads CAKGLPDF. The CDR3 DNA is TGTGCCAAAGGACTGCCTGACTTC.

V gene TRBV18 combines with J gene TRBJ1-4; D possibly corresponds to TRBD1 (6 bases). This CDR3 spans 14 amino acids. The V and J ends lost 3 bases and 7 bases respectively, with 12 bases between them. The V gene's germline CDR1 is KGHSH and CDR2 LQKENI. CDR3 residues: CASSPSGEVEKLFF. The CDR3 coding sequence is TGTGCCAGCTCACCCTCAGGGGAAGTTGAAAAACTGTTTTTT.

CDR3 amino acids: CASSFADSLYEQYF. The CDR3 bases are TGCGCCAGCAGCTTCGCGGATTCCCTCTACGAGCAGTACTTC. This chain links TRBV5-1 with TRBJ2-7; D is undetermined. Germline CDR1 is SGHRS and CDR2 is YFSETQ. This CDR3 is built from 14 residues. Trimming pared 2 bases from V and 3 bases from J, leaving 12 bases between.

This rearrangement joins TRBV19 to TRBJ1-3; the D is unclear. This CDR3 spans 15 amino acids. Between the trimmed V and J ends, which lost 7 bases and 0 bases, there was a span of 13 bases. Per germline, CDR1 LNHDA and CDR2 SQIVND (reference sequence). CDR3 region: CASKKEGLSGNTIYF. As DNA, the CDR3 is TGTGCCAGTAAGAAAGAGGGCCTCTCTGGAAACACCATATATTTT.